This T cell receptor (beta chain) was sequenced during a study of CXCR3-negative and CXCR3-positive naive CD8 T cells. Findings and limits, study-wide: Naive cells with CXCR3 showed TRB CDR3s that were more hydrophobic than those in CXCR3-negative naive cells.

The authors gated naive CD8+ T cells as CD45RO-CCR7+CD27+CD95-. With regard to this clonotype: The antigen is not known.

The TRB libraries of cDNA were built by UMI-labeled 5' RACE. TCRdb derives one entry per CDR3 protein from the 5' RACE reads, leaving out DNA. Found here are roughly 110,000 distinct CDR3 sequences; the top ten clones hold roughly 0.4%. Sequencing was done on a sample of naive CXCR3+ CD8+ T cells from blood. Subset in this sample: CD45RO-CCR7+CD27+CD95- naive CD8+ T cells expressing CXCR3 (TNR3+). This sequence originates from a human donor in good health. Some clones in this sample may be carry-over from other donors' samples.

The chain's CDR3 is CASSAIADSNQPQHF. The gene calls are TRBV28 and TRBJ1-5. Germline CDR1 reads MDHEN; CDR2 reads SYDVKM. The CDR3 extends over 15 amino acids.